This TCR beta chain was captured by sequencing in a study of T-cell reconstitution after alpha-beta-depleted transplantation in children. This CDR3 contains 15 residues. Trimming shortened V by 1 base and J by 2 bases, and 8 bases separated the two germline ends. Germline-derived CDR1 and CDR2 are LGHNA and YSLEER. This clonotype was seen repeatedly, ten times or more. Unique molecular identifiers were used in preparing the TCRbeta library. TCRdb recomputed calls from the PCR reads with MiXCR, one row per CDR3 protein. Altogether more than 85,000 distinct CDR3 sequences are present, around a tenth being singletons, with the ten largest covering approximately 7.6%.

The sequenced sample was PBMCs from the stem cell graft donor, obtained from the stem cell graft. The gene calls are TRBV4-3 and TRBJ1-4; a possible D gene is TRBD1 (5 bases). The sequence derives from a human donor who donated a stem cell graft to a child with acute lymphoblastic leukemia. CDR3 in DNA: TGCGCCAGCAGCCAAGGGTGGGGGACTAATGAAAAACTGTTTTTT. Encoded protein: CASSQGWGTNEKLFF.